This TCR beta chain originates from a study of metastatic and nonmetastatic thyroid tumors (dated by TCRdb to about 2020). For the study in its entirety: The researchers compared repertoires between peripheral blood samples and tumor or nodule tissue samples from patients with malignant or benign thyroid disease.

As encoded in the germline V gene, CDR1 is MGHRA while CDR2 is YSYEKL. The V and J ends are trimmed by 4 bases and 0 bases, leaving 10 bases between them. Including cysteine and phenylalanine, the CDR3 has 15 amino acids. Kept here is only the CDR3 DNA, which spans 45 bases and is read in frame from base 1. The library was generated by PCR. The listed sequencing device is Illumina HiSeq 4000. The TCR beta-chain CDR3 region of each patient was profiled by high-throughput sequencing. In the original analysis: A classifier to discriminate distant-metastatic papillary thyroid cancer patients was built from CDR3 differences across clinicopathological groups. Repertoire diversity was assessed with the Shannon index, and tumor-blood repertoire similarity with the Morisita-Horn index. In-frame beta chains were kept once TCRdb had trimmed the public reads at Q25 with fastp and called clones with MiXCR. Clone size and V and J calls follow TCRdb, not the original study. The sample profile shows about 25,000 clones; 15% to 20% of them were found once. The biggest ten clones account for about 4.2% of the sample.

This clone was found many times. Its cognate antigen has yet to be identified. No much larger clonotype is one base removed from it; base qualities were not supplied. The research as a whole found: TCR beta diversity was reported as significantly higher in malignant tumors than in benign nodules, in both blood and tumor samples.

No patient had received any treatment before thyroid surgery. Using T-cell receptor beta sequencing, the researchers looked back retrospectively at clinical samples from patients, gathered between the early 2010s and the late 2010s. This clonotype was obtained from a male donor with papillary thyroid cancer or a benign thyroid nodule (not recorded which). Some clones in this sample may be carry-over from other donors' samples. The specimen sequenced was blood. The rearranged chain carries TRBV4-1 and TRBJ2-1, with a tentative D gene TRBD2 over 6 matching bases. The nucleotide sequence is TGCGCCAGCAGCCTAGCGGTAAACTCCTACAATGAGCAGTTCTTC. Translated, it reads CASSLAVNSYNEQFF.